This T cell receptor (beta chain) was recorded in a study of blood T cells in healthy people across ages. Study-wide points: More naive CD4+ cells and higher diversity were found in long-lived than in aged donors. Researchers deemed the diversity estimates from one million T cells underestimates.

This clonotype has only a few counts. As yet, its antigen is unknown. Given a much more abundant clone one base away, this may be a read error. CDR1 and CDR2 (germline): SGHTA, FQGNSA. The CDR3 covers 15 residues. A second PCR, run for roughly 7 to 12 cycles, used a sample-barcoded 5' primer plus a J-beta primer mix. TCRdb itself ran the 5' RACE reads through MiXCR, one entry per CDR3 protein. Among just under 900,000 distinct CDR3 sequences listed, about 30% were seen once. Donation came from healthy Caucasian individuals in Russia who were aged roughly 6 to 95. Drawing of peripheral blood yielded 8.5 to 10 milliliters from each donor.

This sequence joins TRBV7-2 and TRBJ2-1, with 9 bases identical to TRBD1. This TCR derives from an elderly woman in good health. Sequencing was carried out using blood. CDR3 sequence reads: CAGSADRGLYNEQFF. CDR3 in DNA: TGTGCCGGCAGCGCGGACAGGGGACTTTACAATGAGCAGTTCTTC. Supplemented by reference TRBV7-2 and TRBJ2-1, the full variable domain reads GAGVSQSPSNKVTEKGKDVELRCDPISGHTALYWYRQSLGQGLEFLIYFQGNSAPDKSGLPSDRFSAERTGGSVSTLTIQRTQQEDSAVYLCAGSADRGLYNEQFFGPGTRLTVL.